A single sample gave rise to the 21 T cell receptor beta chains below, sequenced in a study of OX40 agonist ivuxolimab in advanced cancers. TCRdb's copy holds only in-frame clones and misses some; the assay was immunoSEQ multiplex PCR. This sample yields 60,000 to 85,000 clones, of which 85% are seen a single time; 1.5% to 2% belongs to the top ten. Sequencing used CD4+ or CD8+ T cells sorted from blood, obtained in a trial of the OX40 agonist ivuxolimab. The receptors here all came from an adult with an advanced solid tumor such as melanoma, head and neck, liver or kidney cancer.

The rearrangement links TRBV28 to TRBJ1-4; 7 bases are shared with TRBD1. J gave up 2 bases and V 5 bases, and 5 bases lay outside the gene matches. The CDR3 spans 15 residues. CDR1 is MDHEN and CDR2 is SYDVKM in the germline V gene. CDR3 sequence: CASSPTGLTNEKLFF. DNA of the CDR3: TGTGCCAGCAGTCCGACAGGGTTGACTAATGAAAAACTGTTTTTT.

The chain recombines TRBV19 with TRBJ1-4; TRBD1 is a possible D gene (6 bases). Germline lookup yields CDR1 LNHDA and CDR2 SQIVND (reference sequence). The V and J ends lost 6 bases and 8 bases respectively, with 16 bases between them. This CDR3 is built from 14 residues. The CDR3 spells CASSHQQRGEKLFF. The CDR3 DNA reads as TGTGCCAGTAGCCACCAACAAAGGGGGGAAAAACTGTTTTTT.

The genes are TRBV18 and TRBJ2-3; TRBD2 matches 7 bases. Germline assignment: CDR1 KGHSH and CDR2 LQKENI. J gave up 0 bases and V 8 bases, and 2 bases lay outside the gene matches. The CDR3 consists of 13 residues. CDR3 amino acids: CASLGGSTDTQYF. In DNA, the CDR3 is TGTGCCAGCCTGGGGGGGAGCACAGATACGCAGTATTTT.

The gene calls are TRBV2 and TRBJ1-1, with D unresolved. The germline V gene encodes CDR1 SNHLY and CDR2 FYNNEI. This CDR3 has 13 residues. V shed 4 bases and J shed 1 base, with 7 bases lying between them. CDR3 region: CASSAQPNTEAFF. As DNA, the CDR3 is TGTGCCAGCAGTGCACAGCCGAACACTGAAGCTTTCTTT.

There are a few counts of this clone. This chain connects TRBV7-2 to TRBJ1-1, with a tentative D call TRBD1 (5 bases). Per germline, CDR1 SGHTA and CDR2 FQGNSA. There are 14 residues in the CDR3. The germline V and J ends were trimmed by 1 base and 6 bases, with 12 bases remaining between them. The CDR3 loop reads CASSLVGGLSEAFF. The CDR3 bases are TGTGCCAGCAGCTTAGTGGGGGGTTTGTCTGAAGCTTTCTTT.

V usage is TRBV14 and J usage is TRBJ1-2, with 10 bases matching TRBD1. The CDR3 length is 16 residues. The germline gives CDR1 SGHDN, CDR2 FVKESK. V lost 4 bases, J lost 4 bases, and 9 bases stayed unmatched. CDR3 coding DNA: TGTGCCAGCAGCCGCTTTGGGACAGGGGTTCGCTATGGCTACACCTTC. This codes for CASSRFGTGVRYGYTF.

V is TRBV11-2 and J is TRBJ1-2; 11 nucleotides align to TRBD1. The CDR3 runs to 16 residues. Germline-derived CDR1 and CDR2 are SGHAT and FQNNGV. Unmatched junction bases numbered 9, after V lost 6 bases and J lost 3 bases. The CDR3 nucleotides read TGTGCCAGCAGTACCGGGACAGGGGGGGTGGACTATGGCTACACCTTC. Encoded protein: CASSTGTGGVDYGYTF. The variable domain in full, completed from reference TRBV11-2 and TRBJ1-2, reads EAGVAQSPRYKIIEKRQSVAFWCNPISGHATLYWYQQILGQGPKLLIQFQNNGVVDDSQLPKDRFSAERLKGVDSTLKIQPAKLEDSAVYLCASSTGTGGVDYGYTFGSGTRLTVV.

The J gene is TRBJ1-2, the V gene TRBV11-1; D is uncertain. Germline CDR1 SGHAT, CDR2 FQDESV (reference sequence). V shed 5 bases and J shed 5 bases, with 9 bases lying between them. This CDR3 region has 12 residues. The CDR3 sequence: CASSPWEYGYTF. CDR3 DNA: TGTGCCAGCAGCCCCTGGGAGTATGGCTACACCTTC.

This clone was picked up one time. The rearrangement joins TRBV7-2 to TRBJ2-3; 9 nucleotides align to TRBD2. V shed 5 bases and J 7 bases; nucleotides not matched to a gene: 13. Germline assignment: CDR1 SGHTA and CDR2 FQGNSA. This CDR3 region has 16 residues. In DNA form, the CDR3 reads TGTGCCAGCAGCCCTAGGGGGGCGGGAGGGCGGCATACGCAGTATTTT. As protein: CASSPRGAGGRHTQYF.

The chain uses TRBV7-9 and TRBJ1-2; TRBD1 is a possible D gene (6 bases). V was cut by 4 bases and J by 8 bases, with 17 bases left in between. CDR3 length: 14 amino acids. The germline V gene encodes CDR1 SEHNR and CDR2 FQNEAQ (reference sequence). The CDR3 here is CASSWTGQSEGYTF. CDR3 DNA sequence: TGTGCCAGCAGCTGGACCGGACAGTCAGAAGGCTACACCTTC.

This chain uses TRBV5-1 with TRBJ1-4; maybe TRBD1 (5 bases). Looked up from germline, CDR1 is SGHRS and CDR2 is YFSETQ. This CDR3 is built from 14 residues. Trimming removed 2 bases at V and 2 bases at J, with 7 bases between. DNA for the CDR3: TGCGCCAGCAGCTTCGGGGGGACTAATGAAAAACTGTTTTTT. Encoded protein: CASSFGGTNEKLFF.

V and J are TRBV4-2 and TRBJ2-5; 7 bases align to TRBD2. From germline, CDR1 is LGHNA and CDR2 YNFKEQ. Germline trimming cut 0 bases from V and 1 base from J; bases unmatched to any gene: 5. The CDR3 totals 16 residues. The CDR3 nucleotides are TGTGCCAGCAGCCAAGATCGCGGGGGAGGCCAAGAGACCCAGTACTTC. Its translation is CASSQDRGGGQETQYF.

This sequence joins TRBV21-1 and TRBJ2-3; TRBD2, the D gene given by the table, was not confirmed from the DNA. TRBV21-1 has pseudogene status. The CDR3 spans 16 residues. The CDR3 region has the DNA TGTGCCAGCAGCAAAACTGGGACTAGAGGGACAGATACGCAGTATTTT. Its translation is CASSKTGTRGTDTQYF.

V is TRBV5-1 and J is TRBJ2-1; 8 positions match TRBD2. Trimming removed 3 bases from V and 3 bases from J; junction bases left unmatched: 5. Germline V gene lookup returns CDR1 SGHRS and CDR2 YFSETQ. The CDR3 contains 15 residues. CDR3 sequence: CASSSAGDGYNEQFF. DNA for the CDR3: TGCGCCAGCAGCTCAGCGGGAGATGGCTACAATGAGCAGTTCTTC.

V usage is TRBV6-5 and J usage is TRBJ1-4, with D possibly being TRBD1 (5 bases). V was pared by 7 bases and J by 10 bases, with 16 bases between. This CDR3 is 13 amino acids long. CDR1 is MNHEY and CDR2 is SVGAGI in the germline V gene. The CDR3 bases are TGTGCCAGCACTCGCAGGGAGGTGGGAAAACTGTTTTTT. Encoded protein: CASTRREVGKLFF.

The CDR3 is CASSIRTGANTEAFF. CDR3 bases: TGTGCCAGCAGCATACGGACAGGGGCTAACACTGAAGCTTTCTTT. The V call is TRBV5-5, the J call TRBJ1-1, with TRBD1 matching over 9 bases. The CDR3 contains 15 residues. From germline, CDR1 is SGHKS and CDR2 YYEKEE (reference sequence). The junction had 6 bases not matched to a gene; V was cut back by 4 bases and J by 2 bases.

The V gene is TRBV11-2, the J gene TRBJ2-7; D may be TRBD2 (6 bases). The CDR3 covers 14 residues. The germline V and J ends were trimmed by 0 bases and 7 bases, with 13 bases remaining between them. Germline V gene lookup returns CDR1 SGHAT and CDR2 FQNNGV. The CDR3 bases are TGTGCCAGCAGCTTAGATCGGGACTTGGGGGAGCAGTACTTC. This translates into CASSLDRDLGEQYF. The full variable domain, completed using reference TRBV11-2 and TRBJ2-7, is EAGVAQSPRYKIIEKRQSVAFWCNPISGHATLYWYQQILGQGPKLLIQFQNNGVVDDSQLPKDRFSAERLKGVDSTLKIQPAKLEDSAVYLCASSLDRDLGEQYFGPGTRLTVT.

V gene TRBV5-1 combines with J gene TRBJ2-1, with TRBD2 identical over 10 bases. The trim removed 3 bases at V and 7 bases at J, leaving 10 bases unmatched. CDR3 length: 16 amino acids. Looked up from germline, CDR1 is SGHRS and CDR2 is YFSETQ. In DNA form, the CDR3 reads TGCGCCAGCAGCTCTTTACTAGCGGGACTTAGTAATGAGCAGTTCTTC. Residues: CASSSLLAGLSNEQFF.

The V gene is TRBV5-5, the J gene TRBJ1-1; D gene uncertain. Germline CDR1 is SGHKS and CDR2 is YYEKEE (reference sequence). This CDR3 has 12 amino acids. The V gene lost 0 bases and the J gene lost 5 bases, with 5 bases spanning the gap. The CDR3 loop is CASSLASTEAFF. DNA for the CDR3: TGTGCCAGCAGCTTGGCTAGTACTGAAGCTTTCTTT.

The V gene is TRBV2, the J gene TRBJ2-5, with 9 bases aligning to TRBD1. J lost 0 bases, V lost 6 bases, and 5 bases had no gene match. The CDR3 covers 15 residues. Germline V gene sequence: CDR1 SNHLY, CDR2 FYNNEI. The CDR3 DNA is TGTGCCAGCAGGGTTCGGACAGGGGACCAAGAGACCCAGTACTTC. Residues: CASRVRTGDQETQYF.

The CDR3 DNA follows: TGTGCCAGCAGCCTTAGGGATTTCCGGGGTTATGAAAAACTGTTTTTT. Amino acid sequence: CASSLRDFRGYEKLFF. The genes are TRBV11-2 and TRBJ1-4; D is uncertain. V lost 5 bases, J lost 6 bases, and 19 bases lay in between. The CDR3 totals 16 residues. CDR1 SGHAT and CDR2 FQNNGV come from the germline V gene. The variable domain in full, with the rest retrieved from reference TRBV11-2 and TRBJ1-4, is EAGVAQSPRYKIIEKRQSVAFWCNPISGHATLYWYQQILGQGPKLLIQFQNNGVVDDSQLPKDRFSAERLKGVDSTLKIQPAKLEDSAVYLCASSLRDFRGYEKLFFGSGTQLSVL.